A selection of T cell receptor beta chains follows, all from one sample in a study of CD8+ T cells in alopecia areata. The protocol was immunoSEQ multiplex PCR, while the TCRdb copy is restricted to in-frame clones and leaves out a portion. Here the sample spans 140,000 to 150,000 clones, less than 65% being singletons. Sequenced: CD8+ T cells sorted from blood. The source is a human donor in good health. Each CDR3 is given with its conserved first and last residue. D genes are given only for firm matches. Only some rows state a clone size, as once, few, many or a class for expanded clones.

clone size: -; D gene: TRBD1; J gene: TRBJ2-7; V gene: TRBV30; CDR3 protein: CAWVPGQGGEQYF; CDR3 DNA: TGTGCCTGGGTACCGGGACAGGGTGGCGAGCAGTACTTC
clone size: -; D gene: -; J gene: TRBJ2-7; V gene: TRBV4-1; CDR3 protein: CASSHPLGYEQYF; CDR3 DNA: TGCGCCAGCAGCCACCCCCTCGGGTACGAGCAGTACTTC
clone size: -; D gene: -; J gene: TRBJ1-1; V gene: TRBV27; CDR3 protein: CASSPTGAPNTEAFF; CDR3 DNA: TGTGCCAGCAGTCCTACGGGGGCTCCGAACACTGAAGCTTTCTTT
clone size: -; D gene: -; J gene: TRBJ2-7; V gene: TRBV29-1; CDR3 protein: CSVLGDSSYEQYF; CDR3 DNA: TGCAGCGTTTTGGGGGACTCTTCCTACGAGCAGTACTTC
clone size: few; D gene: TRBD1; J gene: TRBJ2-7; V gene: TRBV29-1; CDR3 protein: CSVQVGTDYEQYF; CDR3 DNA: TGCAGCGTCCAGGTTGGGACAGACTACGAGCAGTACTTC
clone size: -; D gene: TRBD2; J gene: TRBJ2-7; V gene: TRBV5-1; CDR3 protein: CASSGGVTYEQYF; CDR3 DNA: TGCGCCAGCTCGGGGGGAGTAACCTACGAGCAGTACTTC
clone size: -; D gene: TRBD1; J gene: TRBJ1-4; V gene: TRBV29-1; CDR3 protein: CSVEGRDRGGGTNEKLFF; CDR3 DNA: TGCAGCGTTGAGGGCCGGGACAGGGGTGGAGGAACTAATGAAAAACTGTTTTTT
clone size: -; D gene: -; J gene: TRBJ2-6; V gene: TRBV5-6; CDR3 protein: CASGSGANVLTF; CDR3 DNA: TGTGCCTCTGGCTCTGGGGCCAACGTCCTGACTTTC
clone size: -; D gene: -; J gene: TRBJ2-3; V gene: TRBV27; CDR3 protein: CASSPDRSSTDTQYF; CDR3 DNA: TGTGCCAGCAGTCCTGATCGGTCTAGCACAGATACGCAGTATTTT
clone size: -; D gene: -; J gene: TRBJ1-5; V gene: TRBV7-8; CDR3 protein: CASSAHQSNQPQHF; CDR3 DNA: TGTGCCAGCAGCGCCCATCAGAGCAATCAGCCCCAGCATTTT
clone size: few; D gene: TRBD1; J gene: TRBJ2-7; V gene: TRBV16; CDR3 protein: CASSPKGTGAYEQYF; CDR3 DNA: TGTGCCAGCAGCCCCAAGGGGACAGGGGCCTACGAGCAGTACTTC
clone size: -; D gene: -; J gene: TRBJ2-1; V gene: TRBV27; CDR3 protein: CASKPSLGSYNEQFF; CDR3 DNA: TGTGCCAGCAAACCATCTCTAGGGTCCTACAATGAGCAGTTCTTC
clone size: -; D gene: -; J gene: TRBJ2-7; V gene: TRBV4-1; CDR3 protein: CASSQHSQSYEQYF; CDR3 DNA: TGCGCCAGCAGCCAACACAGCCAATCCTACGAGCAGTACTTC
clone size: -; D gene: TRBD2; J gene: TRBJ2-2; V gene: TRBV7-9; CDR3 protein: CASSPGGLAGELFF; CDR3 DNA: TGTGCCAGCAGCCCGGGGGGGCTGGCCGGGGAGCTGTTTTTT
clone size: few; D gene: -; J gene: TRBJ1-2; V gene: TRBV23-1; CDR3 protein: CASGVGQNYGYTF; CDR3 DNA: TGCGCCAGCGGCGTCGGGCAGAACTATGGCTACACCTTC
clone size: -; D gene: -; J gene: TRBJ1-4; V gene: TRBV4-1; CDR3 protein: CASSQGLGGGYEKLFF; CDR3 DNA: TGCGCCAGCAGCCAAGGTTTAGGCGGGGGTTATGAAAAACTGTTTTTT
clone size: few; D gene: -; J gene: TRBJ2-7; V gene: TRBV6-5; CDR3 protein: CASRKQANEQYF; CDR3 DNA: TGTGCCAGCAGAAAACAGGCGAACGAGCAGTACTTC
clone size: few; D gene: -; J gene: TRBJ1-1; V gene: TRBV4-1; CDR3 protein: CASSQSRGAIGEAFF; CDR3 DNA: TGCGCCAGCAGCCAATCGAGGGGGGCAATCGGTGAAGCTTTCTTT
clone size: -; D gene: TRBD2; J gene: TRBJ2-1; V gene: TRBV29-1; CDR3 protein: CSVGGLAGYNEQFF; CDR3 DNA: TGCAGCGTCGGGGGACTAGCGGGCTACAATGAGCAGTTCTTC
clone size: -; D gene: -; J gene: TRBJ1-1; V gene: TRBV14; CDR3 protein: CASSQDPGILAFF; CDR3 DNA: TGTGCCAGCAGCCAAGACCCAGGGATCTTGGCTTTCTTT
clone size: once; D gene: TRBD1; J gene: TRBJ2-5; V gene: TRBV29-1; CDR3 protein: CSVRGRETQYF; CDR3 DNA: TGCAGCGTCAGGGGGCGGGAGACCCAGTACTTC
clone size: few; D gene: TRBD2; J gene: TRBJ2-3; V gene: TRBV28; CDR3 protein: CASSLRGSGSSDTQYF; CDR3 DNA: TGTGCCAGCAGTTTAAGGGGCAGCGGGAGTTCAGATACGCAGTATTTT
clone size: -; D gene: TRBD1; J gene: TRBJ2-7; V gene: TRBV27; CDR3 protein: CASSFEAGGKGEQYF; CDR3 DNA: TGTGCCAGCAGTTTCGAGGCAGGGGGAAAGGGCGAGCAGTACTTC
clone size: -; D gene: -; J gene: TRBJ2-3; V gene: TRBV4-1; CDR3 protein: CASSQTPTTDTQYF; CDR3 DNA: TGCGCCAGCAGCCAAACGCCGACCACAGATACGCAGTATTTT
clone size: -; D gene: -; J gene: TRBJ1-1; V gene: TRBV25-1; CDR3 protein: CASDGGGTEAFF; CDR3 DNA: TGTGCCAGCGACGGAGGGGGGACTGAAGCTTTCTTT
clone size: few; D gene: -; J gene: TRBJ1-2; V gene: TRBV9; CDR3 protein: CASGGVGYYGYTF; CDR3 DNA: TGTGCCTCTGGGGGAGTCGGATACTATGGCTACACCTTC
clone size: -; D gene: -; J gene: TRBJ1-1; V gene: TRBV6-6; CDR3 protein: CASSSGIMNTEAFF; CDR3 DNA: TGTGCCAGCAGTTCGGGAATCATGAACACTGAAGCTTTCTTT
clone size: -; D gene: TRBD1; J gene: TRBJ1-1; V gene: TRBV29-1; CDR3 protein: CSVEGRASGQVTRTEAFF; CDR3 DNA: TGCAGCGTTGAAGGGAGGGCTTCGGGACAGGTCACGCGGACTGAAGCTTTCTTT
clone size: -; D gene: TRBD1; J gene: TRBJ1-5; V gene: TRBV19; CDR3 protein: CATNGQGDYSNQPQHF; CDR3 DNA: TGTGCCACCAACGGACAGGGGGATTATAGCAATCAGCCCCAGCATTTT
clone size: -; D gene: -; J gene: TRBJ2-7; V gene: TRBV25-1; CDR3 protein: CASRDSVSSYEQYF; CDR3 DNA: TGTGCCAGCAGAGACAGTGTGAGCTCCTACGAGCAGTACTTC
clone size: -; D gene: TRBD2; J gene: TRBJ2-1; V gene: TRBV4-1; CDR3 protein: CASSQALAGGNNEQFF; CDR3 DNA: TGCGCCAGCAGCCAAGCTCTAGCGGGAGGGAACAATGAGCAGTTCTTC